This TCR beta chain was identified in a study of blood T cell repertoires in COVID-19. Germline-derived CDR1 and CDR2 are MNHEY and SVGAGI. The CDR3 runs 13 residues. The V end lost 6 bases, the J end lost 0 bases, and 8 bases lay between the germline ends. Sequencing used immunoSEQ multiplex PCR; TCRdb keeps in-frame clones, though not all of them. Among more than 100,000 clones, roughly 87% were seen once, and the ten largest hold 6% to 6.5%. The chain employs TRBV6-5 and TRBJ1-1; no clear D. The specimen sequenced was peripheral blood. This TCR was recovered from a human donor in a cohort sampled during active COVID-19. The CDR3 coding sequence is TGTGCCAGCAGGGCCCGTATGAACACTGAAGCTTTCTTT. Its protein is CASRARMNTEAFF.